These 5 T cell receptor beta chains share one sample of origin, sequenced in a study of blood T cell repertoires in COVID-19 (dated by TCRdb to 2018 to 2020). Receptor amplification or capture employed the immunoSEQ multiplex PCR assay. In TCRdb, the immuneACCESS table is reduced to in-frame sequences with V and J assigned. These tables do not hold every clone; where another copy was compared, an unresolved V gene accounts for under half, and the others remain unexplained. Present in this sample are more than 80,000 clones, around 90% of which were seen just once. The biggest ten clones account for 1.5% of the sample. Sample: peripheral blood. Every receptor here comes from a human donor with active COVID-19. The donor label of this sample is uncertain.

This clone was counted only a few times. The gene calls are TRBV12-3 or TRBV12-4 and TRBJ2-7, with D perhaps TRBD1 (5 bases). CDR3 length: 13 residues. With 3 bases removed from V and 2 bases from J, the gap between germline ends came to 8 bases. The CDR3 region has the DNA TGTGCCAGCAGTTTCGACAGACCCTACGAGCAGTACTTC. It codes for CASSFDRPYEQYF.

Only a few counts were recorded for this clone. This chain uses TRBV5-1 with TRBJ1-2, with 8 bases that match TRBD1. V lost 4 bases to trimming and J lost 6 bases; unmatched junction nucleotides: 5. This CDR3 contains 13 residues. CDR1 is SGHRS and CDR2 is YFSETQ in the germline V gene. In nucleotides, the CDR3 is TGCGCCAGCAGCGAGGACAGGGTCGATGGCTACACCTTC. It codes for CASSEDRVDGYTF.

The table lists this clone with a few counts. J is TRBJ2-2 and V is TRBV9, with a weak D call TRBD1 (5 bases). The CDR3 is 16 residues long. The germline CDR1 and CDR2 sequences are SGDLS and YYNGEE. The V gene lost 3 bases and the J gene lost 0 bases, with 12 bases spanning the gap. The CDR3 region has the DNA TGTGCCAGCAGCGGGTATGGGGCCTCGAACACCGGGGAGCTGTTTTTT. Translating it yields CASSGYGASNTGELFF.

The chain couples TRBV7-9 to TRBJ2-2, with 9 nucleotides matching TRBD1. Germline loops: CDR1 SEHNR, CDR2 FQNEAQ (reference sequence). V lost 4 bases and J lost 2; bases outside the gene matches: 5. The CDR3 contains 16 residues. CDR3 residues: CASSSGQGINTGELFF. The CDR3 bases are TGTGCCAGCAGCTCCGGACAGGGGATCAACACCGGGGAGCTGTTTTTT.

The V and J genes are TRBV5-4 and TRBJ2-1, with 9 bases that match TRBD1. V lost 2 bases, J lost 7 bases, and 7 bases stayed unmatched. Germline CDR1 is SGHNT and CDR2 is YYREEE (reference sequence). The CDR3 runs 15 residues. The CDR3 DNA is TGTGCCAGCAGCTTACCCAGACAGGGGGGTAATGAGCAGTTCTTC. Its translation: CASSLPRQGGNEQFF.